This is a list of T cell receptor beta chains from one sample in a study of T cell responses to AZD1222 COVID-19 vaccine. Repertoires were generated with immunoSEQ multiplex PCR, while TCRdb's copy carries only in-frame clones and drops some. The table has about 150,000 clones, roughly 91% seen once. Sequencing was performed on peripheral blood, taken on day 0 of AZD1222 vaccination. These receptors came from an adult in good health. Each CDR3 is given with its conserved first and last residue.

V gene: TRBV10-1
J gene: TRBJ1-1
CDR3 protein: CASSEDRQPNTEAFF

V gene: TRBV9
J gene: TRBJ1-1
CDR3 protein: CASSFSGTEAFF

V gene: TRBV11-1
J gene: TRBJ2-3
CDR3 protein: CASSRTSDTDTQYF

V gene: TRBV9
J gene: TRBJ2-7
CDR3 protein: CASSFAPGTGGDEQYF

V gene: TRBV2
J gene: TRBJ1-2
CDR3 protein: CASSGGAGYTF

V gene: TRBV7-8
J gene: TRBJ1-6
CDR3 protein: CASSLALGYNSPLHF

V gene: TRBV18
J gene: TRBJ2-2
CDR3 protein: CASSLDRATGELFF

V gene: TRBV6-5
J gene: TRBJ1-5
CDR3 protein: CASSFAGNQPQHF

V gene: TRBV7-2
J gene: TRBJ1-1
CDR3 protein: CASSLGGTNTEAFF

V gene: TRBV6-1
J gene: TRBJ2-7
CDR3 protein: CASSDYDDAYEQYF

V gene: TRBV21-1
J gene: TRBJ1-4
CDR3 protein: CASSKEALPRKLFF

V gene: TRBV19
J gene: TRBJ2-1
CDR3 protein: CASSIVGLGNEQFF

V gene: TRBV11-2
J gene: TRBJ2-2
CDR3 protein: CASSFSEGGELFF

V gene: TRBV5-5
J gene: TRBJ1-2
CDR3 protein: CASSLEAGYGYTF

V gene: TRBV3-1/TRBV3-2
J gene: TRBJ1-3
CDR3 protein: CASSQRHSGNTIYF

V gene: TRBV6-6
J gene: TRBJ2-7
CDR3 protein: CASSSLETGIHEQYF

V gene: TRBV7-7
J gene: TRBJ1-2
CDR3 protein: CASTGRRPNYGYTF

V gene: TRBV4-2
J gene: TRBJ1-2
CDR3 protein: CASSQEGGEENGYTF

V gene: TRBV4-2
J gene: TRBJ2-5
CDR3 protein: CASSQGSGSKQETQYF

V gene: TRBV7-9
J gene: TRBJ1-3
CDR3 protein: CASSLSTGAGNTIYF

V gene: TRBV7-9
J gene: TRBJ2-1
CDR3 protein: CASSLGLAGVVEQFF

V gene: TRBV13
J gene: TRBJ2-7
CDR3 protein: CASSPGPRGGEQYF

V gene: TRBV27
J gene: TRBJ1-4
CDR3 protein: CASKVGANEKLFF

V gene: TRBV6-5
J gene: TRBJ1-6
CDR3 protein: CASSYSTGGGSPLHF

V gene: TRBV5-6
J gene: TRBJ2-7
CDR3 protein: CASSLLDGRAYYEQYF

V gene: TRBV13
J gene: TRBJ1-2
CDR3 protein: CASSPGVGYTF